The 32 T cell receptor beta chains below all came from one sample that was sequenced in a study of T cell responses to AZD1222 COVID-19 vaccine (dated by TCRdb to the early 2020s). The library came from the immunoSEQ multiplex PCR assay. In TCRdb, the immuneACCESS table is reduced to in-frame sequences with V and J assigned. These tables do not hold every clone; where another copy was compared, an unresolved V gene accounts for under half, and the others remain unexplained. For this sample there are over 130,000 clones; over 75% appear just once. The top ten clonotypes cover approximately 4.5% of the sample. This specimen's time point label, interpreted: baseline before first vaccination. Sequences were derived from peripheral blood, sampled on day 0 of AZD1222 vaccination. Receptor source: an adult in good health.

The chain links TRBV7-8 to TRBJ2-7; TRBD2 aligns across 13 bases. V gave up 6 bases and J gave up 0 bases; unmatched junction bases: 11. This CDR3 has 18 amino acids. Germline V gives CDR1 SGHVS, CDR2 FQNEAQ. The CDR3 bases are TGTGCCAGCAGGGGACTAGCGGGAAGAACAACTTTCTCCTACGAGCAGTACTTC. Amino acids: CASRGLAGRTTFSYEQYF.

The CDR3 reads CASRRRGLGTEAFF. The CDR3 region has the DNA TGTGCCAGCAGGCGCAGGGGGCTTGGGACTGAAGCTTTCTTT. This rearrangement joins TRBV6-5 to TRBJ1-1; 8 nucleotides match TRBD1. This CDR3 spans 14 amino acids. Germline V gene data show CDR1 as MNHEY and CDR2 as SVGAGI. The ends lost 6 bases at V and 5 bases at J; junction bases unmatched: 8.

This chain joins TRBV3-1 (or the pseudogene TRBV3-2) and TRBJ2-1; 14 bases map to TRBD2. This CDR3 spans 18 amino acids. Germline V lookup: CDR1 LGHDT, CDR2 YNNKEL (reference sequence). V lost 1 base and J lost 10; bases outside the gene matches: 12. CDR3 loop: CASSQAGAGLAGGKEQFF. The CDR3 DNA is TGTGCCAGCAGCCAAGCAGGAGCTGGACTAGCGGGAGGAAAAGAGCAGTTCTTC.

The chain links TRBV7-6 to TRBJ2-7; 9 nucleotides match TRBD2. This CDR3 spans 16 amino acids. Per the germline V gene, CDR1 is SGHVS and CDR2 is FNYEAQ. The V gene end was trimmed by 6 bases and the J gene end by 0 bases; junction bases not matched to a gene: 9. CDR3 nucleotides: TGTGCCAGCAGTAAGCGGGAGGACCGCGACTCCTACGAGCAGTACTTC. Its translation is CASSKREDRDSYEQYF.

This clone has just a few counts. The J gene is TRBJ1-6, the V gene TRBV11-2; TRBD1 matches at 7 bases. CDR3 size: 15 residues. The ends lost 7 bases at V and 7 bases at J; junction bases unmatched: 10. CDR1 is SGHAT and CDR2 is FQNNGV in the germline V gene. Written as DNA, the CDR3 is TGTGCCAGCACCCCAGCCGGGACAGTAAATTCACCCCTCCACTTT. Translation: CASTPAGTVNSPLHF.

The chain joins TRBV6-5 to TRBJ2-1; TRBD2 matches at 9 bases. CDR1 is MNHEY and CDR2 is SVGAGI in the germline V gene. The CDR3 has 15 residues. The J segment lost 9 bases and the V segment lost 8 bases, leaving 14 bases of the junction unmatched. The CDR3 is CASEPRRGGRGEQFF. CDR3 nucleotide sequence: TGTGCCAGCGAACCGAGGCGGGGGGGCCGGGGTGAGCAGTTCTTC.

The chain employs TRBV1 and TRBJ1-1. TRBV1 has pseudogene status. The CDR3 spans 15 residues. CDR3: CTSSQEGTTNTEAFF. The CDR3 DNA reads as TGCACCAGCAGCCAAGAGGGCACTACGAACACTGAAGCTTTCTTT.

This clone was found many times. The chain has TRBV27 and TRBJ1-6; the D is unclear. Germline lookup yields CDR1 MNHEY and CDR2 SMNVEV (reference sequence). Trimming pared 3 bases from V and 0 bases from J, leaving 6 bases between. CDR3 size: 15 residues. CDR3 nucleotides: TGTGCCAGCAGTTTTCAGCGCTCCTATAATTCACCCCTCCACTTT. This encodes CASSFQRSYNSPLHF.

This clone was seen a single time. For the CDR3, the DNA is TGTGCCAGTAAAAGGGAAGGAGGGGAGACCCAGTACTTC. It encodes CASKREGGETQYF. The chain uses TRBV19 and TRBJ2-5, with a possible D match to TRBD2 (6 bases). This CDR3 has 13 residues. Germline CDR1 is LNHDA and CDR2 is SQIVND (reference sequence). Between the trimmed V and J ends, which lost 7 bases and 5 bases, there was a span of 14 bases.

This clone was seen a single time. The V and J genes are TRBV6-5 and TRBJ2-1, with 7 bases matching TRBD1. The CDR3 consists of 15 residues. CDR1 is MNHEY, CDR2 SVGAGI, per germline. The trim removed 8 bases at V and 0 bases at J, leaving 7 bases unmatched. CDR3 sequence reads: CASGRGTNSYNEQFF. CDR3 in DNA: TGTGCCAGCGGCAGGGGGACGAACTCCTACAATGAGCAGTTCTTC.

V and J are TRBV30 and TRBJ2-7; tentatively, D is TRBD2 (5 bases). Germline CDR1 and CDR2: GTSNPN and SVGIG (reference sequence). V was pared by 0 bases and J by 2 bases, with 17 bases between. The CDR3 has 16 amino acids. CDR3 sequence (DNA): TGTGCCTGGAGTGTTGGATGGCTAGCAGCAACCTACGAGCAGTACTTC. As protein: CAWSVGWLAATYEQYF.

The chain links TRBV6-5 to TRBJ1-5, with 7 bases fitting TRBD1. The CDR3 is 13 amino acids. Germline CDR1 reads MNHEY; CDR2 reads SVGAGI. V dropped 10 bases and J dropped 1; count of bases not matched to a gene: 4. The CDR3 coding sequence is TGTGCCACCAGACAGGGAAGCAATCAGCCCCAGCATTTT. Translated, it gives CATRQGSNQPQHF.

The chain's CDR3 is CASSFQGSGYTF. CDR3 bases: TGCGCCAGCAGCTTTCAGGGGAGCGGCTACACCTTC. V usage is TRBV5-1 and J usage is TRBJ1-2; a possible D gene is TRBD1 (6 bases). Germline lookup yields CDR1 SGHRS and CDR2 YFSETQ. The CDR3 has 12 amino acids. V dropped 2 bases and J dropped 8 bases, with 10 bases sitting between them.

The chain is built from TRBV28 and TRBJ2-2, with D tentatively TRBD2 (6 bases). The germline V gene has CDR1 MDHEN and CDR2 SYDVKM. The CDR3 covers 16 residues. Deletions cut 8 bases from V and 6 bases from J, with 22 bases between. The DNA of the CDR3 is TGTGCCAGCCTTCTACGTGCTAGCGCTTTCCCCGGGGAGCTGTTTTTT. It specifies CASLLRASAFPGELFF. Filled out from reference TRBV28 and TRBJ2-2, the complete variable domain reads DVKVTQSSRYLVKRTGEKVFLECVQDMDHENMFWYRQDPGLGLRLIYFSYDVKMKEKGDIPEGYSVSREKKERFSLILESASTNQTSMYLCASLLRASAFPGELFFGEGSRLTVL.

The chain joins TRBV18 to TRBJ1-6; D not resolved. Germline V lookup: CDR1 KGHSH, CDR2 LQKENI. CDR3 length: 12 residues. V was clipped by 5 bases and J by 7 bases, with 6 bases between them. The CDR3 nucleotides are TGTGCCAGCTCATCTCAGAATTCACCCCTCCACTTT. Its protein is CASSSQNSPLHF.

The table lists this clone with a few counts. The V and J genes are TRBV5-1 and TRBJ1-1; 7 bases map to TRBD1. Germline CDR1 and CDR2: SGHRS and YFSETQ. The CDR3 runs to 15 residues. With V trimmed by 4 bases and J by 4 bases, 10 bases remained unmatched. The CDR3 bases are TGCGCCAGCAGCAAAGACAGGGTGGGGGTCACTGAAGCTTTCTTT. This encodes CASSKDRVGVTEAFF.

The chain joins TRBV7-9 to TRBJ1-2; D not resolved. CDR3 length equals 14 residues. Germline-derived CDR1 and CDR2 are SEHNR and FQNEAQ (reference sequence). V was pared by 5 bases and J by 3 bases, with 13 bases between. The CDR3 nucleotides read TGTGCCAGCAGCCTACTACGGGAAGACTATGGCTACACCTTC. Translating gives CASSLLREDYGYTF.

The DNA of the CDR3 is TGTGCCAGCTCACCATCTGTGTGGGACAATGAGCAGTTCTTC. Translated: CASSPSVWDNEQFF. The chain recombines TRBV18 with TRBJ2-1, with D unresolved. Trimming pared 2 bases from V and 5 bases from J, leaving 10 bases between. The CDR3 sequence is 14 residues long. From germline, CDR1 is KGHSH and CDR2 LQKENI.

The chain links TRBV19 to TRBJ2-3; D is possibly TRBD1 (6 bases). The germline V gene encodes CDR1 LNHDA and CDR2 SQIVND (reference sequence). Trimming shortened V by 8 bases and J by 3 bases, and 12 bases separated the two germline ends. This CDR3 is built from 13 residues. The CDR3 sequence: CASRVGHTDTQYF. The DNA of the CDR3 is TGTGCCAGTCGGGTGGGACATACAGATACGCAGTATTTT. Combining the CDR3 with reference TRBV19 and TRBJ2-3 gives the whole variable domain DGGITQSPKYLFRKEGQNVTLSCEQNLNHDAMYWYRQDPGQGLRLIYYSQIVNDFQKGDIAEGYSVSREKKESFPLTVTSAQKNPTAFYLCASRVGHTDTQYFGPGTRLTVL.

V and J are TRBV7-8 and TRBJ2-7; 10 nucleotides match TRBD2. The ends lost 2 bases at V and 7 bases at J; junction bases unmatched: 8. This CDR3 has 15 residues. Germline V gives CDR1 SGHVS, CDR2 FQNEAQ. CDR3 nucleotides: TGTGCCAGCAGCTTATCCGGACTAGCGGTGTTTGAGCAGTACTTC. Translated, it gives CASSLSGLAVFEQYF.

The V gene is TRBV20-1, the J gene TRBJ1-2, with D perhaps TRBD1 (5 bases). This CDR3 region has 14 residues. Trimming stripped 3 bases from V and 0 bases from J, with 11 bases between. The germline CDR1 and CDR2 sequences are DFQATT and SNEGSKA (reference sequence). In DNA, the CDR3 is TGCAGTGCTAGTCCGGGACCTACTAACTATGGCTACACCTTC. This translates into CSASPGPTNYGYTF.

This clone has just one count. This chain connects TRBV2 to TRBJ2-5; D ambiguous. Trimming removed 0 bases from V and 4 bases from J, with 12 bases in between. The CDR3 covers 15 residues. Germline V gene lookup returns CDR1 SNHLY and CDR2 FYNNEI. CDR3 coding DNA: TGTGCCAGCAGTGAAGCGAGCCTCCCGGGAGAGACCCAGTACTTC. Protein product: CASSEASLPGETQYF.

The chain carries TRBV6-5 and TRBJ1-1; possible D gene TRBD1, 6 bases. V was clipped by 6 bases and J by 0 bases, with 14 bases between them. The length of the CDR3 is 15 residues. The germline V gene has CDR1 MNHEY and CDR2 SVGAGI. The CDR3 DNA reads TGTGCCAGCAGCCCGACCGACAGGTTGAACACTGAAGCTTTCTTT. This encodes CASSPTDRLNTEAFF.

V usage is TRBV27 and J usage is TRBJ2-3; tentatively, D is TRBD2 (5 bases). The CDR3 length is 13 residues. V lost 8 bases and J 0 bases, leaving 9 bases between the germline ends. Germline CDR1 MNHEY, CDR2 SMNVEV (reference sequence). CDR3 region: CASRGFSTDTQYF. The CDR3 nucleotides are TGTGCCAGCCGGGGATTTAGCACAGATACGCAGTATTTT.

The chain links TRBV18 to TRBJ1-5; D unresolved. Trimming shortened V by 3 bases and J by 8 bases, and 14 bases separated the two germline ends. Per the germline V gene, CDR1 is KGHSH and CDR2 is LQKENI. The CDR3 extends over 14 amino acids. The CDR3 DNA is TGTGCCAGCTCACCGAGGGTGGGATCAGAGCCCCAGCATTTT. Residues: CASSPRVGSEPQHF.

The rearrangement joins TRBV5-1 to TRBJ1-3; 9 bases agree with TRBD1. J was trimmed by 6 bases and V by 3 bases; bases with no gene match: 4. The CDR3 is 14 residues long. Germline lookup yields CDR1 SGHRS and CDR2 YFSETQ. CDR3 amino acids: CASSWGQGANTIYF. The CDR3 DNA reads as TGCGCCAGCAGCTGGGGACAGGGAGCAAACACCATATATTTT.

The chain links TRBV10-3 to TRBJ1-2; no reliable D call. The CDR3 length is 15 residues. The germline V and J ends were trimmed by 5 bases and 8 bases, with 21 bases remaining between them. The germline CDR1 and CDR2 sequences are ENHRY and SYGVKD. CDR3 in amino acids: CAISKDGPSNGGYTF. For the CDR3, the DNA is TGTGCCATCAGTAAGGACGGACCAAGTAACGGGGGCTACACCTTC.

V usage is TRBV28 and J usage is TRBJ1-5; tentatively, D is TRBD1 (6 bases). Between the trimmed V and J ends, which lost 6 bases and 5 bases, there was a span of 11 bases. Germline CDR1 is MDHEN and CDR2 is SYDVKM. CDR3 length: 13 residues. In DNA, the CDR3 is TGTGCCAGCAGCCACAGGGTGGATCAGCCCCAGCATTTT. Translating it yields CASSHRVDQPQHF.

The CDR3 DNA is TGTGCCAGCAGCCCCGACTGGACAGGGGGCGCGAGGTATGGCTACACCTTC. Protein sequence: CASSPDWTGGARYGYTF. This rearrangement joins TRBV12-1 to TRBJ1-2; TRBD1 was called by the table and not checked on the DNA. TRBV12-1 is noted as a pseudogene. The CDR3 spans 17 residues.

The chain recombines TRBV7-3 with TRBJ2-7; D not certain. Looked up from germline, CDR1 is SGHTA and CDR2 is FQGTGA. V was pared by 3 bases and J by 5 bases, with 2 bases between. The CDR3 has 10 amino acids. Written as DNA, the CDR3 is TGTGCCAGCAGCTTTAACGAGCAGTACTTC. It encodes CASSFNEQYF.

The chain has TRBV4-1 and TRBJ2-7; D is uncertain. The V gene's germline CDR1 is MGHRA and CDR2 YSYEKL. The CDR3 covers 14 residues. Trimming stripped 0 bases from V and 2 bases from J, with 8 bases between. The CDR3 region has the DNA TGCGCCAGCAGCCAAGATTTTGGGGCCTACGAGCAGTACTTC. Translation gives CASSQDFGAYEQYF.

The rearrangement joins TRBV4-1 to TRBJ2-7, with TRBD2 as a possible D gene (5 bases). V lost 4 bases and J lost 1, with 8 bases in between. The CDR3 runs 13 residues. Germline V lookup: CDR1 MGHRA, CDR2 YSYEKL. This CDR3 is CASSPAGSYEQYF. In DNA, the CDR3 is TGCGCCAGCAGCCCGGCGGGTTCCTACGAGCAGTACTTC.